This TCR beta chain derives from a study of T cell clonality in common variable immunodeficiency (dated by TCRdb to 2015 to 2017). The paper's findings and limits, for the study overall: CVID TCRbeta sequences were reported to have fewer deletions and N-nucleotide insertions and to lack highly modified clones with 13 or more V deletions. Increased TCRbeta clonality was found in CVID subjects compared with healthy controls (t-test p = 0.018), with the increase being most characteristic of about a third of subjects. The authors noted that sequencing repertoires of T cell subpopulations would be needed to clarify what caused the increased clonality in CVID. Correlations between repertoire features and clinical complications were limited by patient heterogeneity within the CVID cohort. Even though DNA input was the same, control samples had an average of around 75,000 unique sequences each, compared with 25,000 to 35,000 in CVID samples. Fewer TCRbeta clones were shared among CVID subjects than among healthy controls (p < 0.0001).

At least ten counts were recorded for this clone. The target of this receptor is not known. The read ends 3 residues shy of where the CDR3 ends; the end is completed using the germline J gene. Reading the germline V gene (reference sequence) gives CDR1 SGHKS and CDR2 YYEKEE. From its cysteine to its phenylalanine, the CDR3 spans 15 amino acids. Shown are 36 bases from within the CDR3, in frame from base 1. Standard criteria were used to diagnose CVID, namely serum IgG, IgA and/or IgM reduced below the normal range together with specific antibody deficiency. A total of around 44 subjects (approximately 15 female and around 30 male; age range roughly 9 to 65 years, mean age roughly 40) were included in the CVID group. Both CVID patients and healthy controls were predominantly of Caucasian heritage. All CVID subjects had received replacement immunoglobulin therapy for at least one year at the time of study participation. No CVID subject was ill or taking immunomodulatory or immunosuppressive medication when blood was collected. From each donor, roughly 4.5 to 8 ml of heparinized peripheral whole blood was collected. Genomic DNA from adults with common variable immune deficiency (CVID) and from healthy adult controls was the source for sequencing TCRbeta CDR3 repertoires. Diluted blood was subjected to density centrifugation over Hypaque 1077 or Ficoll-Paque for isolation of peripheral blood mononuclear cells. Genomic DNA was extracted from unsorted mononuclear cells by Qiagen column purification or by a centrifugation-based method.

For sequencing, equivalent amounts of genomic DNA were input from CVID and control samples. For every sample, a 60 bp segment covering the rearranged TCRbeta CDR3 region was amplified and then sequenced. TCRbeta amplification used the immunoSEQ assay, a bias-corrected multiplex PCR with high-throughput sequencing. In the original analysis: Every unique nucleotide sequence was considered a clone and was annotated with V, D and J genes, copy number and frequency. Sequences were labeled productive if in frame, and non-productive if out of frame or containing stop codons. As previously described, clonality was calculated on the basis of Shannon's entropy. The predicted amino acid sequences of productive clones were used to derive mean CDR3 Kyte-Doolittle hydropathy. Scaled V gene usage was hierarchically clustered using Manhattan distance and complete linkage with the R hclust function. Clone sharing by CDR3 amino acid sequence was assessed by resampling 12 repertoires per group over 100 rounds. The repertoires were screened for about 70 published EBV-specific TCRbeta sequences and roughly 240 published CMV-specific TCRbeta sequences. Two CVID samples yielding fewer than 10,000 sequences were excluded from analysis, leaving approximately 40 CVID repertoires. In TCRdb, the immuneACCESS table is reduced to in-frame sequences with V and J assigned. These tables do not hold every clone; where another copy was compared, an unresolved V gene accounts for under half, and the others remain unexplained. From that table come the V and J calls and clone size; the DNA was used to work out D and trimming. The table gives approximately 38,000 clones for this sample, with none occurring only once. The ten largest clones add up to around 5.8% of the sample.

The chain is assembled from TRBV5-5 and TRBJ1-2; TRBD1 matches 11 bases in the middle. The origin of this receptor is a human donor with common variable immunodeficiency. The sequencing input was peripheral blood mononuclear cells. The covered CDR3 bases are TGTGCCAGCAGCCTCCATGGACAGGGGGCTGGGGGC. This sequence encodes CASSLHGQGAGG. The CDR3 in full is CASSLHGQGAGGYTF. With the rest looked up from the reference TRBV5-5 and TRBJ1-2 genes rather than sequenced, the full variable domain is DAGVTQSPTHLIKTRGQQVTLRCSPISGHKSVSWYQQVLGQGPQFIFQYYEKEERGRGNFPDRFSARQFPNYSSELNVNALLLGDSALYLCASSLHGQGAGGYTFGSGTRLTVV.